This TCR beta chain came from a study of T cell changes during pregnancy in multiple sclerosis. The CDR3 runs to 12 residues. Germline CDR1 reads SGHVS; CDR2 reads FQNEAQ. V was shortened by 6 bases and J by 5 bases, with 10 bases between the two germline ends. Sequencing was performed with immunoSEQ multiplex PCR; in TCRdb, only in-frame clones are kept and a portion is missing. The table shows roughly 93,000 clones, with 85% to 95% occurring only once. Sequences were derived from peripheral blood, sampled after pregnancy. This receptor was obtained from a female donor with multiple sclerosis, enrolled in a pregnancy study. The chain carries TRBV7-8 and TRBJ2-5; D is unclear. Written as DNA, the CDR3 is TGTGCCAGCAGTCCGCGTCGGGAGACCCAGTACTTC. Its protein product is CASSPRRETQYF.